What follows are 24 T cell receptor beta chains derived from one specimen sequenced in a study of blood T cells in healthy people across ages. PCR was performed a second time for about 6 to 11 cycles using a sample-barcoded 5' primer and a J-beta primer mix. MiXCR, run by TCRdb on the 5' RACE reads, gives a single entry per CDR3 protein. The table lists 1.5 million to 2 million distinct CDR3 sequences, around 50% of them singletons. The sample comprised blood. These TCRs come from a woman aged 35 to 49 in good health.

The chain carries TRBV4-1 and TRBJ2-3; 9 bases are shared with TRBD1. This CDR3 is 16 amino acids long. Per germline, CDR1 MGHRA and CDR2 YSYEKL. J lost 8 bases, V lost 3 bases, and 12 bases had no gene match. CDR3 region: CASSHPRDRASRTQYF. CDR3 DNA sequence: TGCGCCAGCAGCCACCCCCGGGACAGGGCCAGTCGTACGCAGTATTTT.

In its sample, this clonotype was seen once. The rearrangement uses TRBV7-9 and TRBJ2-1; 8 nucleotides agree with TRBD2. Per the germline V gene, CDR1 is SEHNR and CDR2 is FQNEAQ (reference sequence). CDR3 length: 15 residues. V lost 5 bases, J lost 5 bases, and 8 bases stayed unmatched. As DNA, the CDR3 is TGTGCCAGCAGCCAGGGGACTAGGGCAGACAATGAGCAGTTCTTC. Amino acids: CASSQGTRADNEQFF. The whole variable domain, filled in from reference TRBV7-9 and TRBJ2-1, reads DTGVSQNPRHKITKRGQNVTFRCDPISEHNRLYWYRQTLGQGPEFLTYFQNEAQLEKSRLLSDRFSAERPKGSFSTLEIQRTEQGDSAMYLCASSQGTRADNEQFFGPGTRLTVL.

The chain is built from TRBV3-1 and TRBJ1-4, with 7 bases aligning to TRBD1. The germline gives CDR1 LGHDT, CDR2 YNNKEL (reference sequence). Unmatched junction bases numbered 5, after V lost 0 bases and J lost 4 bases. The CDR3 is 16 residues long. In nucleotides, the CDR3 is TGTGCCAGCAGCCAAGATGAAGACAGGGTTAATGAAAAACTGTTTTTT. Its protein product is CASSQDEDRVNEKLFF.

This clonotype was seen only once. The junction departs from germline at one end; a sequencing error may be responsible. The V call is TRBV5-4, the J call TRBJ2-3; 8 nucleotides match TRBD1. CDR1 SGHNT and CDR2 YYREEE come from the germline V gene (reference sequence). The CDR3 covers 16 residues. CDR3 amino acids: CASSPPGGSGTDTQYF. In nucleotides, the CDR3 is TGTGCCAGCAGCCCTCCAGGGGGCAGTGGCACGGATACGCAGTATTTT.

The rearrangement links TRBV7-2 to TRBJ1-2; D perhaps matches TRBD1 (6 bases). Deletions cut 4 bases from V and 10 bases from J, with 16 bases between. The CDR3 is 13 residues long. Germline loops: CDR1 SGHTA, CDR2 FQGNSA. The CDR3 DNA follows: TGTGCCAGCAGCTCCCCGGGGGGCTTTGACTACACCTTC. The encoded protein is CASSSPGGFDYTF.

The chain has TRBV9 and TRBJ2-5; 8 nucleotides align to TRBD2. The germline V gene has CDR1 SGDLS and CDR2 YYNGEE. This CDR3 has 16 residues. The J segment lost 11 bases and the V segment lost 0 bases, leaving 15 bases of the junction unmatched. The CDR3 sequence is CASSVGRTSSKGEQYF. The CDR3 DNA sequence: TGTGCCAGCAGCGTAGGGAGGACTAGCTCCAAGGGTGAGCAGTACTTC. Complete variable domain (other parts from reference TRBV9 and TRBJ2-5): DSGVTQTPKHLITATGQRVTLRCSPRSGDLSVYWYQQSLDQGLQFLIQYYNGEERAKGNILERFSAQQFPDLHSELNLSSLELGDSALYFCASSVGRTSSKGEQYFGPGTRLLVL.

This clonotype was observed a few times. The J gene is TRBJ1-2, the V gene TRBV7-9; 12 positions agree with TRBD1. The trim removed 5 bases at V and 3 bases at J, leaving 7 bases unmatched. The CDR3 has 16 residues. The V gene's germline CDR1 is SEHNR and CDR2 FQNEAQ (reference sequence). CDR3 residues: CASSRGTGGLYYGYTF. Here the CDR3 DNA reads TGTGCCAGCAGCAGGGGGACAGGGGGCCTCTACTATGGCTACACCTTC.

This clonotype was found a few times. The chain joins TRBV10-3 to TRBJ1-2; 7 bases map to TRBD1. Germline CDR1 is ENHRY and CDR2 is SYGVKD. The CDR3 loop spans 14 amino acids. V lost 7 bases, J lost 1 base, and 6 bases stayed unmatched. CDR3 loop: CAITSGTDNYGYTF. The DNA of the CDR3 is TGTGCCATCACCTCCGGGACAGATAACTATGGCTACACCTTC.

CDR3 amino acids: CSARDQRGYGYTF. CDR3 bases: TGCAGTGCTAGAGATCAACGGGGGTATGGCTACACCTTC. The V gene is TRBV20-1, the J gene TRBJ1-2, with a possible D match to TRBD1 (5 bases). V was clipped by 0 bases and J by 5 bases, with 10 bases between them. The CDR3 runs 13 residues. Per the germline V gene, CDR1 is DFQATT and CDR2 is SNEGSKA (reference sequence).

This chain uses TRBV27 with TRBJ2-3; D is unresolved. The germline V gene encodes CDR1 MNHEY and CDR2 SMNVEV (reference sequence). V lost 1 base and J 0 bases, leaving 8 bases between the germline ends. The CDR3 totals 15 residues. The CDR3 loop is CASSLYQSSTDTQYF. The CDR3 DNA is TGTGCCAGCAGTTTATATCAGTCTAGCACAGATACGCAGTATTTT.

This sequence joins TRBV3-1 and TRBJ2-1; D may correspond to TRBD1 or TRBD2 (6 bases each). CDR3 length equals 17 residues. The V and J ends lost 5 bases and 6 bases respectively, with 23 bases between them. The germline V gene has CDR1 LGHDT and CDR2 YNNKEL (reference sequence). CDR3 nucleotide sequence: TGTGCCAGCAGCTCGAGGTTCAGAGTTAGGGGGGCCAATGAGCAGTTCTTC. It specifies CASSSRFRVRGANEQFF.

V is TRBV5-1 and J is TRBJ1-1; weak D call: TRBD1 (6 bases). V dropped 0 bases and J dropped 0 bases, with 12 bases sitting between them. The germline gives CDR1 SGHRS, CDR2 YFSETQ. The CDR3 has 16 residues. Here the CDR3 DNA reads TGCGCCAGCAGCTTGGAGGCAGGGGTAATGAACACTGAAGCTTTCTTT. As protein: CASSLEAGVMNTEAFF.

The rearrangement joins TRBV15 to TRBJ2-5; 12 bases map to TRBD1. CDR3 length: 14 amino acids. V gave up 4 bases and J gave up 11 bases; unmatched junction bases: 8. Germline lookup yields CDR1 LNHNV and CDR2 YYDKDF (reference sequence). Here the CDR3 reads CATSTGQGADKQYF. In nucleotides, the CDR3 is TGTGCCACCAGCACGGGACAGGGGGCCGATAAGCAGTACTTC. Full variable domain (rest looked up from reference TRBV15 and TRBJ2-5): DAMVIQNPRYQVTQFGKPVTLSCSQTLNHNVMYWYQQKSSQAPKLLFHYYDKDFNNEADTPDNFQSRRPNTSFCFLDIRSPGLGDTAMYLCATSTGQGADKQYFGPGTRLLVL.

This sequence joins TRBV29-1 and TRBJ2-5, with D perhaps TRBD1 (5 bases). V was trimmed by 1 base and J by 5 bases, leaving 8 bases between them. The CDR3 covers 12 residues. Germline V gene data show CDR1 as SQVTM and CDR2 as ANQGSEA. The CDR3 loop is CSVEGGSETQYF. The CDR3 DNA reads as TGCAGCGTTGAAGGGGGCAGCGAGACCCAGTACTTC.

This CDR3 reads CASSPYRQGGQYF. The CDR3 DNA is TGTGCCAGCAGCCCCTACCGACAGGGAGGGCAGTACTTC. The chain recombines TRBV3-1 with TRBJ2-5, with D tentatively TRBD1 or TRBD2 (7 bases each). The CDR3 sequence is 13 residues long. The germline gives CDR1 LGHDT, CDR2 YNNKEL (reference sequence). V was clipped by 4 bases and J by 11 bases, with 17 bases between them.

The V call is TRBV7-2, the J call TRBJ2-1, with D perhaps matching TRBD2 (5 bases). V lost 3 bases, J lost 6 bases, and 15 bases lay in between. This CDR3 is built from 15 residues. Germline assignment: CDR1 SGHTA and CDR2 FQGNSA. CDR3: CASSLKGLPSNEQFF. CDR3 sequence (DNA): TGTGCCAGCAGCTTGAAAGGACTCCCCTCCAATGAGCAGTTCTTC.

J is TRBJ1-6 and V is TRBV20-1, with a tentative D call TRBD1 (5 bases). CDR3 length equals 15 residues. Trimming removed 6 bases from V and 9 bases from J, with 21 bases in between. CDR1 and CDR2 (germline): DFQATT, SNEGSKA (reference sequence). The CDR3 DNA reads as TGCAGTGCCCCAGGGTGGGGGGGAGACGGTTCACCCCTCCACTTT. This encodes CSAPGWGGDGSPLHF.

The chain employs TRBV4-2 and TRBJ2-1; D uncertain. This CDR3 is built from 15 residues. Germline CDR1 LGHNA, CDR2 YNFKEQ. V was pared by 0 bases and J by 6 bases, with 12 bases between. The CDR3 region has the DNA TGTGCCAGCAGCCAAGAGGAAGGTTTTCGCAATGAGCAGTTCTTC. As protein: CASSQEEGFRNEQFF.

The genes are TRBV14 and TRBJ2-5; D may be TRBD2 (5 bases). The V end lost 0 bases, the J end lost 0 bases, and 20 bases lay between the germline ends. The CDR3 has 19 amino acids. CDR1 is SGHDN and CDR2 is FVKESK in the germline V gene. The CDR3 here is CASSQDPLWEQGYQETQYF. CDR3 DNA sequence: TGTGCCAGCAGCCAAGATCCGCTATGGGAGCAAGGGTACCAAGAGACCCAGTACTTC. The full variable domain, in which reference TRBV14 and TRBJ2-5 provide the parts outside the CDR3, is EAGVTQFPSHSVIEKGQTVTLRCDPISGHDNLYWYRRVMGKEIKFLLHFVKESKQDESGMPNNRFLAERTGGTYSTLKVQPAELEDSGVYFCASSQDPLWEQGYQETQYFGPGTRLLVL.

The chain is built from TRBV27 and TRBJ2-5, with no clear D. The ends were cut back, 4 bases at V and 11 bases at J, with 11 bases in the middle. The CDR3 runs 11 residues. Germline V gives CDR1 MNHEY, CDR2 SMNVEV (reference sequence). CDR3 bases: TGTGCCAGCAGTTCGGGTAGGGTGCAGTACTTC. It is translated as CASSSGRVQYF.

The chain recombines TRBV7-2 with TRBJ2-3; D is undetermined. Trimming took off 5 bases at V and 0 bases at J, with 15 bases between the two ends. Germline V lookup: CDR1 SGHTA, CDR2 FQGNSA. CDR3 size: 16 residues. The CDR3 loop is CASSPGASQSTDTQYF. The CDR3 region has the DNA TGTGCCAGCAGCCCCGGTGCCTCACAAAGCACAGATACGCAGTATTTT.

In its sample, this clonotype was seen a few times. V and J are TRBV12-3 or TRBV12-4 and TRBJ2-7; the D gene is possibly TRBD1 (6 bases). The length of the CDR3 is 16 residues. The V and J ends lost 3 bases and 0 bases respectively, with 15 bases between them. CDR3 DNA sequence: TGTGCCAGCAGTTTTCGTCCAAACAGGGTCTCCTACGAGCAGTACTTC. Translated, it gives CASSFRPNRVSYEQYF.

The V and J genes are TRBV19 and TRBJ1-2, with 10 bases matching TRBD1. CDR1 and CDR2 (germline): LNHDA, SQIVND (reference sequence). The CDR3 length is 16 residues. V dropped 5 bases and J dropped 1; count of bases not matched to a gene: 7. The CDR3 region has the DNA TGTGCCAGTAGTTCGACAGGGGGCCGAAATAACTATGGCTACACCTTC. Translating gives CASSSTGGRNNYGYTF.

V gene TRBV27 combines with J gene TRBJ2-3, with D unclear. The CDR3 length is 14 residues. The V gene's germline CDR1 is MNHEY and CDR2 SMNVEV (reference sequence). Trimming left V 5 bases short and J 1 base short, with 10 bases between. This chain's CDR3 is CASSRVHGTDTQYF. CDR3 DNA: TGTGCCAGCAGTCGGGTACACGGCACAGATACGCAGTATTTT.